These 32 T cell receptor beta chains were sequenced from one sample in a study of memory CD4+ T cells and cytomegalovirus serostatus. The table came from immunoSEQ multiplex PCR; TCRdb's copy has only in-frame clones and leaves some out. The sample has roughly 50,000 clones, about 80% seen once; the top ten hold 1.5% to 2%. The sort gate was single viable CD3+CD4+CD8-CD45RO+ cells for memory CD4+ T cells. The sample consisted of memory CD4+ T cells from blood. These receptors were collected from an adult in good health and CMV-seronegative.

DNA of the CDR3: TGCGCCAGCAGCTTTGCAGCGGGAGGCTCCTACAATGAGCAGTTCTTC. Residues: CASSFAAGGSYNEQFF. The V and J genes are TRBV5-1 and TRBJ2-1, with 9 bases that match TRBD2. In germline, CDR1 is SGHRS, CDR2 YFSETQ. J lost 0 bases, V lost 2 bases, and 3 bases had no gene match. CDR3 length: 16 amino acids.

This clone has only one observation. CDR3 loop: CASSSTDASGNNEQFF. CDR3 sequence (DNA): TGTGCCAGCAGCTCGACCGATGCTAGCGGAAACAATGAGCAGTTCTTC. J is TRBJ2-1 and V is TRBV5-4; 7 bases are shared with TRBD2. The CDR3 runs to 16 residues. Germline CDR1 SGHNT, CDR2 YYREEE (reference sequence). V shed 3 bases and J 5 bases; nucleotides not matched to a gene: 11.

The CDR3 coding sequence is TGTGCCAGCAGCTTATCCAAGCCCCTCAATGAGCAGTTCTTC. Residues: CASSLSKPLNEQFF. The V and J genes are TRBV7-9 and TRBJ2-1; D remains ambiguous. Between the trimmed V and J ends, which lost 2 bases and 6 bases, there was a span of 11 bases. Germline V CDR1 and CDR2: SEHNR, FQNEAQ (reference sequence). This CDR3 is 14 amino acids long. Looking up the rest from reference TRBV7-9 and TRBJ2-1 gives the full variable domain: DTGVSQNPRHKITKRGQNVTFRCDPISEHNRLYWYRQTLGQGPEFLTYFQNEAQLEKSRLLSDRFSAERPKGSFSTLEIQRTEQGDSAMYLCASSLSKPLNEQFFGPGTRLTVL.

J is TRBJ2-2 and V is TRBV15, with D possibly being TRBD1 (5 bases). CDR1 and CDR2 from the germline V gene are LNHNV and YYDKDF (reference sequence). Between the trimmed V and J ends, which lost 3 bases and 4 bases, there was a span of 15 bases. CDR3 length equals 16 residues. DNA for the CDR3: TGTGCCACCAGCAGCGGGCAGGGTTGGTCCACCGGGGAGCTGTTTTTT. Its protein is CATSSGQGWSTGELFF.

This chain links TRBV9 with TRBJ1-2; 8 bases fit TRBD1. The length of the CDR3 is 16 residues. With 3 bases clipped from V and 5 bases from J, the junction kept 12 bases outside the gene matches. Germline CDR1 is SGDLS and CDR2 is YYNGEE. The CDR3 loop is CASSETGDPRLYGYTF. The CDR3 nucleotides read TGTGCCAGCAGCGAGACAGGGGATCCGCGCCTTTATGGCTACACCTTC.

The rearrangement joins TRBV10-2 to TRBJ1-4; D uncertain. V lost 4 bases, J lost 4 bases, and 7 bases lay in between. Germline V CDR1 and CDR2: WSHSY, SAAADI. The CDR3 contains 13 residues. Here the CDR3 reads CASSGGNNEKLFF. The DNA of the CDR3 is TGCGCCAGCAGTGGTGGAAATAATGAAAAACTGTTTTTT.

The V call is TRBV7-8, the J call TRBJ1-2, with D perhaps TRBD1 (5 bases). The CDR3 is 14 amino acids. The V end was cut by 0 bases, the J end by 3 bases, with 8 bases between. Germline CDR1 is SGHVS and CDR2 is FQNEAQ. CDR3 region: CASSLATGHYGYTF. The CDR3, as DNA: TGTGCCAGCAGCTTAGCCACAGGTCACTATGGCTACACCTTC.

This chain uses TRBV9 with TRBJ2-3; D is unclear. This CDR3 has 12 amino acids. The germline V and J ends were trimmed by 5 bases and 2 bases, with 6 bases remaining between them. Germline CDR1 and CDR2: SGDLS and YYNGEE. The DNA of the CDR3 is TGTGCCAGCAGGGTCCTCACAGATACGCAGTATTTT. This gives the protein CASRVLTDTQYF.

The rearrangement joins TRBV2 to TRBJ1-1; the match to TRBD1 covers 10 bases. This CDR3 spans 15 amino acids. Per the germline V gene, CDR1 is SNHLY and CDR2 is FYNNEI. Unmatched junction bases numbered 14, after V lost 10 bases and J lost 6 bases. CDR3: CAIGRSGQGVPEAFF. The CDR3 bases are TGTGCCATTGGGCGGAGCGGACAGGGGGTTCCTGAAGCTTTCTTT.

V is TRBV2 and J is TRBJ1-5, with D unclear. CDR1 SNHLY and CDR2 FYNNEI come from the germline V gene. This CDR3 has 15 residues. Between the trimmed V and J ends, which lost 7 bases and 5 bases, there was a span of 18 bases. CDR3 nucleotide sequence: TGTGCCAGCACCGAAGGGAACAGTTTCTATCAGCCCCAGCATTTT. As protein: CASTEGNSFYQPQHF.

The chain's CDR3 is CASAIDGGADEQYF. DNA of the CDR3: TGTGCCAGCGCAATTGACGGGGGGGCCGACGAGCAGTACTTC. This chain joins TRBV18 and TRBJ2-7, with 8 bases lining up with TRBD2. Looked up from germline, CDR1 is KGHSH and CDR2 is LQKENI. The CDR3 sequence is 14 residues long. Trimming removed 8 bases from V and 5 bases from J; junction bases left unmatched: 11.

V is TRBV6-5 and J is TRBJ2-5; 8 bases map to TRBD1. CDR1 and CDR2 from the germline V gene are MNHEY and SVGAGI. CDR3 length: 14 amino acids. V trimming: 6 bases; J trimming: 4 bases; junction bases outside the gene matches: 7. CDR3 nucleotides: TGTGCCAGCAGGTCAATACAGGGGGGAGAGACCCAGTACTTC. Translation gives CASRSIQGGETQYF.

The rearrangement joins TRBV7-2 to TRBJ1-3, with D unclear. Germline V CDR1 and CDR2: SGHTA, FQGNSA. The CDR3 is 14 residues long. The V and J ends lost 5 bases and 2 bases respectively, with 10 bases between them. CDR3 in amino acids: CASSPGVPGNTIYF. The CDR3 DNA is TGTGCCAGCAGCCCCGGAGTACCTGGAAACACCATATATTTT. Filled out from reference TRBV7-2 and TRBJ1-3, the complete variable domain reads GAGVSQSPSNKVTEKGKDVELRCDPISGHTALYWYRQSLGQGLEFLIYFQGNSAPDKSGLPSDRFSAERTGGSVSTLTIQRTQQEDSAVYLCASSPGVPGNTIYFGEGSWLTVV.

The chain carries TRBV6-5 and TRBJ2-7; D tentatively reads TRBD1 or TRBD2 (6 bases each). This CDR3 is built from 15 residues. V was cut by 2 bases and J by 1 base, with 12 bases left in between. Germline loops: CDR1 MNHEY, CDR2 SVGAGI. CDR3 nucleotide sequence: TGTGCCAGCAGTTACCGGGGGCCCCTATCCTACGAGCAGTACTTC. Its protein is CASSYRGPLSYEQYF.

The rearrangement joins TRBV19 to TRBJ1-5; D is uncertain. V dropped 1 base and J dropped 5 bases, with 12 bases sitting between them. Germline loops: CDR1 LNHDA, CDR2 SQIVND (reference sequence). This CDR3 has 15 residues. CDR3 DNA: TGTGCCAGTAGTATAGGCTCGAGGTCCGATCAGCCCCAGCATTTT. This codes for CASSIGSRSDQPQHF.

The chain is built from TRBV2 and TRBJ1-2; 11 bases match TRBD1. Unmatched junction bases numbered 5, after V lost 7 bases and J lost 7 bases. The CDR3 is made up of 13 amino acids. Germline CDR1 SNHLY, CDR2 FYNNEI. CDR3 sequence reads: CASKGQGATGYTF. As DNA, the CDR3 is TGTGCCAGCAAAGGACAGGGGGCAACTGGCTACACCTTC.

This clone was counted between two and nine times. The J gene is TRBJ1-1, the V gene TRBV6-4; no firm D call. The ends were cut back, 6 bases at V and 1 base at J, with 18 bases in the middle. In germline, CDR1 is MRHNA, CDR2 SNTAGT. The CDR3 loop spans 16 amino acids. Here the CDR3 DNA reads TGTGCCAGCAGGGTTACTTTAAACAGCCCGAACACTGAAGCTTTCTTT. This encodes CASRVTLNSPNTEAFF.

For the CDR3, the DNA is TGTGCCAGCAGTGAAGCGGGGATCCGAGGGGATGGCTACACCTTC. It encodes CASSEAGIRGDGYTF. V is TRBV6-1 and J is TRBJ1-2, with D maybe TRBD1 (5 bases). The CDR3 contains 15 residues. Trimming took 0 bases from V and 6 from J, leaving 14 bases between them. Germline lookup yields CDR1 MNHNS and CDR2 SASEGT.

The CDR3 here is CASSPDPGSVQYF. The CDR3 region has the DNA TGTGCCAGCAGCCCAGACCCTGGGAGTGTGCAGTACTTC. The chain links TRBV9 to TRBJ2-7, with D perhaps matching TRBD2 (5 bases). CDR1 and CDR2 (germline): SGDLS, YYNGEE. The CDR3 totals 13 residues. Trimming removed 4 bases at V and 9 bases at J, with 17 bases between.

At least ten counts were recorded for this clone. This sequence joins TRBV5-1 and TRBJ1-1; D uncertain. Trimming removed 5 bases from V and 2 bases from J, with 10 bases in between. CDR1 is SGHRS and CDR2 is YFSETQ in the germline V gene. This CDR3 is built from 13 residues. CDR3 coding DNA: TGCGCCAGCAGAACTCGTATTAACACTGAAGCTTTCTTT. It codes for CASRTRINTEAFF.

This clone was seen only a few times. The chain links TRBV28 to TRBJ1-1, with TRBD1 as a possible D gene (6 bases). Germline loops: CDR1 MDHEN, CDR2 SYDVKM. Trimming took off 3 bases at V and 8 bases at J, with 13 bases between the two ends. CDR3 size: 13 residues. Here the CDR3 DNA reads TGTGCCAGCAGTTTGGGGGCCGGGGCGGAAGCTTTCTTT. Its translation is CASSLGAGAEAFF.

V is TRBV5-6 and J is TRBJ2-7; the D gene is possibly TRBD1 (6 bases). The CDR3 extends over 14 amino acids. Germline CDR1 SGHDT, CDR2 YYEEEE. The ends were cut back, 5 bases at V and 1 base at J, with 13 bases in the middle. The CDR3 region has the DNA TGTGCCAGCAGACAGGGTGGGTCTTCCTACGAGCAGTACTTC. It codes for CASRQGGSSYEQYF.

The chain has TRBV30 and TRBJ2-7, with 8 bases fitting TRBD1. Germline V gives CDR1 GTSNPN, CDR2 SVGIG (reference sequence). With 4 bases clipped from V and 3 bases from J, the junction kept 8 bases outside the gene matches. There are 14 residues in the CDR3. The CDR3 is CAWTPTGVYYEQYF. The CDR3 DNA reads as TGTGCCTGGACCCCGACAGGGGTCTACTACGAGCAGTACTTC. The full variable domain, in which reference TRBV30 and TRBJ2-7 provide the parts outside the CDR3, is SQTIHQWPATLVQPVGSPLSLECTVEGTSNPNLYWYRQAAGRGLQLLFYSVGIGQISSEVPQNLSASRPQDRQFILSSKKLLLSDSGFYLCAWTPTGVYYEQYFGPGTRLTVT.

As DNA, the CDR3 is TGTGCCAGCAGCTTAAATGGGCAGGGGCCTTACGAGCAGTACTTC. As protein: CASSLNGQGPYEQYF. J is TRBJ2-7 and V is TRBV7-6; maybe TRBD1 (6 bases). Looked up from germline, CDR1 is SGHVS and CDR2 is FNYEAQ. V dropped 2 bases and J dropped 4 bases, with 15 bases sitting between them. The length of the CDR3 is 15 residues.

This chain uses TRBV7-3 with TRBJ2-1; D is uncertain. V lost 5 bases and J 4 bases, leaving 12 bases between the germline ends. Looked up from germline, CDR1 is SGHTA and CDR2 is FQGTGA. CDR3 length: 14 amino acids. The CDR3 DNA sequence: TGTGCCAGCAGCAGCTACAGTCGGTACAATGAGCAGTTCTTC. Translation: CASSSYSRYNEQFF.

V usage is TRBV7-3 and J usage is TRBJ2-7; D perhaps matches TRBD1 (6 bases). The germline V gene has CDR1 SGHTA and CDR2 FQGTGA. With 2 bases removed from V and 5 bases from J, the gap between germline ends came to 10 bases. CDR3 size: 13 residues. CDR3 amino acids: CASSLSGVNEQYF. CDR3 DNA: TGTGCCAGCAGCTTATCAGGGGTCAACGAGCAGTACTTC.

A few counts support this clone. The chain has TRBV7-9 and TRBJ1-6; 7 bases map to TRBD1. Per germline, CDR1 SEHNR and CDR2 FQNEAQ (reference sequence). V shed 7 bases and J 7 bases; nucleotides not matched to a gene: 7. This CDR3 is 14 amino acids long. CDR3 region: CASTSTGRNSPLHF. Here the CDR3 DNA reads TGTGCCAGCACATCGACAGGGCGGAATTCACCCCTCCACTTT.

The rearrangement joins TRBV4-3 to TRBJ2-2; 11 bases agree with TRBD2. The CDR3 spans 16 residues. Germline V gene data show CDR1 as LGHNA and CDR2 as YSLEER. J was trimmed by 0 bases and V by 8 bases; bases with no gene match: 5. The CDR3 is CASGRLAGTNTGELFF. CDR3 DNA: TGCGCCAGCGGACGACTAGCGGGGACGAACACCGGGGAGCTGTTTTTT.

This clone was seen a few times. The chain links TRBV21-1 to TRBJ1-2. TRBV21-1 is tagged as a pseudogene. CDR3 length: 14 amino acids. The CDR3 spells CASSFRMTGYGYTF. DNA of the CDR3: TGTGCCAGCAGCTTCAGAATGACTGGGTATGGCTACACCTTC.

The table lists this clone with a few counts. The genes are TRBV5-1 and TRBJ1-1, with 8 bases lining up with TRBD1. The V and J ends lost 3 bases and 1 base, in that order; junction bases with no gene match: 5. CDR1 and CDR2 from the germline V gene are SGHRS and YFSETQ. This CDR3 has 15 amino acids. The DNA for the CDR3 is TGCGCCAGCAGCTCGCCAGACAGGGGGAACACTGAAGCTTTCTTT. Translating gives CASSSPDRGNTEAFF.

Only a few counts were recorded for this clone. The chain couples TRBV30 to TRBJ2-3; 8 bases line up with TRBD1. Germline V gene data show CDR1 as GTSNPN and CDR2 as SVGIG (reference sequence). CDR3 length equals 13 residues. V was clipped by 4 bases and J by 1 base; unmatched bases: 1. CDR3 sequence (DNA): TGTGCCTGGAAGACAGGGGGCACAGATACGCAGTATTTT. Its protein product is CAWKTGGTDTQYF. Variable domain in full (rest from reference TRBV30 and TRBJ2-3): SQTIHQWPATLVQPVGSPLSLECTVEGTSNPNLYWYRQAAGRGLQLLFYSVGIGQISSEVPQNLSASRPQDRQFILSSKKLLLSDSGFYLCAWKTGGTDTQYFGPGTRLTVL.

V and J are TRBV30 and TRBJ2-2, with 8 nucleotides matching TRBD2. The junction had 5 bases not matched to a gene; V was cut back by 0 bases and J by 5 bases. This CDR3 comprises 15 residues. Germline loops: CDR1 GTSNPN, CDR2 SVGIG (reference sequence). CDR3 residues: CAWSVRVAGTGELFF. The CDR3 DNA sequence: TGTGCCTGGAGTGTAAGGGTAGCGGGGACCGGGGAGCTGTTTTTT.